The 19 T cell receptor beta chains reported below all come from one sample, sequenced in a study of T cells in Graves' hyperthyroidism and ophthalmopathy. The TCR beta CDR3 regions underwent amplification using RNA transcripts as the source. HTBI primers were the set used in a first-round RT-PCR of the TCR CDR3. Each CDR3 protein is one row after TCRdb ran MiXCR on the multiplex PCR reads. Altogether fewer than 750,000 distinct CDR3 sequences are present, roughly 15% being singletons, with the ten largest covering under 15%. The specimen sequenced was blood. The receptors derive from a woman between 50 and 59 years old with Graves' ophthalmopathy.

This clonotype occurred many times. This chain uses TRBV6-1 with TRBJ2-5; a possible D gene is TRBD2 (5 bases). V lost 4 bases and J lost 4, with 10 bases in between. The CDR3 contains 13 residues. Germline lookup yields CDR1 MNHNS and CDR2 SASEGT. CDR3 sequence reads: CASSGKEVETQYF. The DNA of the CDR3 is TGTGCCAGCAGTGGGAAGGAGGTAGAGACCCAGTACTTC.

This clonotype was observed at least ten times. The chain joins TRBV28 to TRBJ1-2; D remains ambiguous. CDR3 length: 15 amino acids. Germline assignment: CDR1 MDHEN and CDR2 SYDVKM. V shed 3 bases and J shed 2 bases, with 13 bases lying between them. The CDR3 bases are TGTGCCAGCAGTTTGGTGGCAGGAATAAACTATGGCTACACCTTC. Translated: CASSLVAGINYGYTF.

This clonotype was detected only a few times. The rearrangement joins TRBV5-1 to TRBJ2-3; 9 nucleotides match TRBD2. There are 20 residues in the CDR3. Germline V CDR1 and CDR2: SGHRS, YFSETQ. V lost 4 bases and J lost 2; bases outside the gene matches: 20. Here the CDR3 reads CASSTRGTSLAEGDTDTQYF. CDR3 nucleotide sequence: TGCGCCAGCAGCACACGTGGGACTAGCCTAGCCGAGGGGGACACAGATACGCAGTATTTT.

Here the CDR3 DNA reads TGTGCCAGCAACCATAGGGCCGGGACTAGGAAAACCCCCTACAATGAGCAGTTCTTC. Protein sequence: CASNHRAGTRKTPYNEQFF. The genes are TRBV6-2 or TRBV6-3 and TRBJ2-1; 8 nucleotides line up with TRBD2. The V gene's germline CDR1 is MNHEY and CDR2 SVGEGT. The CDR3 has 19 amino acids. Trimming at V came to 7 bases and at J to 2 bases, leaving 19 bases not matched to a gene.

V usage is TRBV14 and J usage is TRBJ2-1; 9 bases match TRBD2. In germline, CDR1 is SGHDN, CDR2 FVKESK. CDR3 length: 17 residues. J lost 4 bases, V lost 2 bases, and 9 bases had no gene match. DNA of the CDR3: TGTGCCAGCAGCCAACTAGCGGGACGGGGTCGGTACAATGAGCAGTTCTTC. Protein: CASSQLAGRGRYNEQFF.

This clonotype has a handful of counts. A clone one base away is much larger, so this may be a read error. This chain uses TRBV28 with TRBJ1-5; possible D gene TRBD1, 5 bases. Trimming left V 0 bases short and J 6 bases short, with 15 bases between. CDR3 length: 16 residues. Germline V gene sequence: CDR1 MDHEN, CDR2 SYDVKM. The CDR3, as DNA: TGTGCCAGCAGTTTATGGGGGGAAAGGGGCGGTCAGCCCCAGCATTTT. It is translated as CASSLWGERGGQPQHF.

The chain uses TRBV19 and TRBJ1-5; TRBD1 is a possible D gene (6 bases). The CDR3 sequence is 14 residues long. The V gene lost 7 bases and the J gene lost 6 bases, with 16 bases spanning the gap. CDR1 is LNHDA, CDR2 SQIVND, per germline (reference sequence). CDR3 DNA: TGTGCCAGTACCCCCCGGCAGGGGAGTCAGCCCCAGCATTTT. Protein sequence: CASTPRQGSQPQHF.

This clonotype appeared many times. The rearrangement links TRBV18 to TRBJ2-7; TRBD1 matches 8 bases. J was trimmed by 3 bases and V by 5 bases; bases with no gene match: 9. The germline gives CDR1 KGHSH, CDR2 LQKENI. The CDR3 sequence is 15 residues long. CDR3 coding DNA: TGTGCCAGCTCATCAGGACAGGGTGGCCTCTACGAGCAGTACTTC. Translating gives CASSSGQGGLYEQYF. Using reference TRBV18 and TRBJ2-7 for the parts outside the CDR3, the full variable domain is NAGVMQNPRHLVRRRGQEARLRCSPMKGHSHVYWYRQLPEEGLKFMVYLQKENIIDESGMPKERFSAEFPKEGPSILRIQQVVRGDSAAYFCASSSGQGGLYEQYFGPGTRLTVT.

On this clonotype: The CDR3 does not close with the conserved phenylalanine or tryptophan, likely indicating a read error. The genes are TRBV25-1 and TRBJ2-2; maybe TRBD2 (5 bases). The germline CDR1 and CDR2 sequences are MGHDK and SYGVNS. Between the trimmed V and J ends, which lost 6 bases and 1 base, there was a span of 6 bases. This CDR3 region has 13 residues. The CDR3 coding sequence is TGTGCCAGCAGCGGGATGAACACCGGGGAGCTGTTTATT. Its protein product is CASSGMNTGELFI.

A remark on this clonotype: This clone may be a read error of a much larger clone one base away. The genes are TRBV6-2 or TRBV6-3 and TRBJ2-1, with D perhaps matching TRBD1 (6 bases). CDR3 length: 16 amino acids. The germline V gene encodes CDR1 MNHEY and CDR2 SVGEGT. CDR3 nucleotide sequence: TGTGCCGGCAGTTACTCGATGGACAGCTCCTACAATGAGCAGTTCTTC. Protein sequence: CAGSYSMDSSYNEQFF.

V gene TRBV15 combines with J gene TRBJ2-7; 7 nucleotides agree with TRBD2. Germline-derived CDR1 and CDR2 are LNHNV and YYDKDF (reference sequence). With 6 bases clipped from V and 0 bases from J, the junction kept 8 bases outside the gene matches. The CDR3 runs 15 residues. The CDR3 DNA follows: TGTGCCACCAGGAAGGAGGGCGGGAGCTCCTACGAGCAGTACTTC. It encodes CATRKEGGSSYEQYF.

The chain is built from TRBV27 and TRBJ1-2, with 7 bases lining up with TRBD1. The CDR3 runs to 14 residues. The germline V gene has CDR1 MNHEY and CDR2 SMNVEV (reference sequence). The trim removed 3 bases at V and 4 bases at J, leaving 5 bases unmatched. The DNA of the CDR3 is TGTGCCAGCAGTTTTTTCAGGGGGGCCTATGGCTACACCTTC. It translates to CASSFFRGAYGYTF.

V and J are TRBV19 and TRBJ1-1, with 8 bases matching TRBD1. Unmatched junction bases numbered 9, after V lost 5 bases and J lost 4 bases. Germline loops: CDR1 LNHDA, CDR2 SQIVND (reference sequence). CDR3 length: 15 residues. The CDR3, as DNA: TGTGCCAGTAGTCGGGACAGGAGTATGGGCACTGAAGCTTTCTTT. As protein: CASSRDRSMGTEAFF.

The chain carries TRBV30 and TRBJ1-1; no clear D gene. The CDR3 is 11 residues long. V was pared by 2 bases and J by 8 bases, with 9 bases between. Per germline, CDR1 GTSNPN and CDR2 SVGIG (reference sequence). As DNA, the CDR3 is TGTGCCTGGAGTAGGGCCTCCGAAGCTTTCTTT. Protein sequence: CAWSRASEAFF.

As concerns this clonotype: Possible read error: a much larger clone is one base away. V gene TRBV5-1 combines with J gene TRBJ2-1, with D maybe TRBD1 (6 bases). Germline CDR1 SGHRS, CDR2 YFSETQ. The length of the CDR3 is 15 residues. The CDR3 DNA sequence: TGCGCCAGCAGCTTGTACAGGGTTACCTACGATGAGCAGTTCTTC. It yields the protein CASSLYRVTYDEQFF.

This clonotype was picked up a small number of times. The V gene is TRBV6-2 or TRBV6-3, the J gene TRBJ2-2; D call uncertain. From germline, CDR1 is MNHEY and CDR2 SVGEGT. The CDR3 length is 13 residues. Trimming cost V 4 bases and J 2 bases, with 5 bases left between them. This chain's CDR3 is CASSSLNTGELFF. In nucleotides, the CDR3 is TGTGCCAGCAGTTCCCTAAACACCGGGGAGCTGTTTTTT.

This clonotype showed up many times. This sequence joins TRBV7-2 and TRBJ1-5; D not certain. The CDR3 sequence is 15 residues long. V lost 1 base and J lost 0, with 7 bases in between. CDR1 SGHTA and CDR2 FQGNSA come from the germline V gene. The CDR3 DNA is TGTGCCAGCAGCTTAGAGGCGTATAGCAATCAGCCCCAGCATTTT. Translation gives CASSLEAYSNQPQHF.

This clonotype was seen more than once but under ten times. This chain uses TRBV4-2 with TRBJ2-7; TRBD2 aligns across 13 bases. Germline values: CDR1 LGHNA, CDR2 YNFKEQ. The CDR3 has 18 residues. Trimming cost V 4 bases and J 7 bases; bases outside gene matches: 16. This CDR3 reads CASSPDRVGLAGVGEQYF. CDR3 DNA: TGTGCCAGCAGCCCAGATCGTGTAGGACTAGCGGGAGTCGGGGAGCAGTACTTC.

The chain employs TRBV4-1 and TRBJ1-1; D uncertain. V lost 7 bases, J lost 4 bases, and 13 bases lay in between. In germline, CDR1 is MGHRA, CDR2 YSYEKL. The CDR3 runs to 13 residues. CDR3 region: CASTGIGGTEAFF. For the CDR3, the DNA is TGCGCCAGCACGGGGATAGGAGGCACTGAAGCTTTCTTT.